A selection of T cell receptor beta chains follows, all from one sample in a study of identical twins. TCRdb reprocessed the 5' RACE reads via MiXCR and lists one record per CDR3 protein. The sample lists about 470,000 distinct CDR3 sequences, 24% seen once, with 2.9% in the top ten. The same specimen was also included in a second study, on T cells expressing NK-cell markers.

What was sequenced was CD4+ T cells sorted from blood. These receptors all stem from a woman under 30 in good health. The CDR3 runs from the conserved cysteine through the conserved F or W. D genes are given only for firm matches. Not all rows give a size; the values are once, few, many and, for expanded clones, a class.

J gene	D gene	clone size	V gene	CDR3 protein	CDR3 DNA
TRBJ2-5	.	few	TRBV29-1	CSVEALPAPQETQYF	TGCAGCGTTGAAGCACTCCCGGCCCCACAAGAGACCCAGTACTTC
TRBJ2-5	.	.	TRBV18	CASSPPQGQETQYF	TGTGCCAGCTCACCACCCCAGGGCCAAGAGACCCAGTACTTC
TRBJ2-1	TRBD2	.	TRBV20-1	CSARGILTSGVNNEQFF	TGCAGTGCTAGAGGGATATTGACTAGCGGGGTGAACAATGAGCAGTTCTTC
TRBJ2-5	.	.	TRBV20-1	CSARRVSREETQYF	TGCAGTGCTAGAAGAGTGTCCAGGGAAGAGACCCAGTACTTC
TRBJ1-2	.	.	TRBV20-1	CSARALSVGYTF	TGCAGTGCTAGAGCCCTTTCGGTTGGCTACACCTTC
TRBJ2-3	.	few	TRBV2	CASSEGGTGKDTQYF	TGTGCCAGCAGTGAAGGTGGGACCGGTAAAGATACGCAGTATTTT
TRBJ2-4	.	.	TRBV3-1	CASSHSGLLAKNIQYF	TGTGCCAGCAGCCACTCTGGACTACTAGCCAAAAACATTCAGTACTTC
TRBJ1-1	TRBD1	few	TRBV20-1	CSASGQGGGAFF	TGCAGTGCTAGTGGACAGGGTGGAGGGGCTTTCTTT
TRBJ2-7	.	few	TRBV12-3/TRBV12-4	CASSIGRSSYEQYF	TGTGCCAGCAGTATTGGTCGGAGCTCCTACGAGCAGTACTTC
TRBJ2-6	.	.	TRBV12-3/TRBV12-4	CASSDRFVGANVLTF	TGTGCCAGCAGTGACAGGTTCGTTGGGGCCAACGTCCTGACTTTC
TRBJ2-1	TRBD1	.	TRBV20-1	CSATTPDRGTQGNEQFF	TGCAGTGCAACCACCCCCGACAGGGGAACCCAGGGCAATGAGCAGTTCTTC
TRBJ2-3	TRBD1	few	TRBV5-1	CASSFAGGFTDTQYF	TGCGCCAGCAGCTTTGCAGGGGGTTTCACAGATACGCAGTATTTT
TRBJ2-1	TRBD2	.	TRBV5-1	CASSLSLAGNEQLF	TGCGCCAGCAGCTTGTCACTAGCGGGAAATGAGCAGTTGTTC
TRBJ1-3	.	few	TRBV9	CASSPSGWDTFYF	TGTGCCAGCAGCCCCTCGGGCTGGGACACCTTTTATTTT
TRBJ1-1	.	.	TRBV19	CASSIGAGLEAFF	TGTGCCAGTAGTATAGGGGCGGGCCTTGAAGCTTTCTTT
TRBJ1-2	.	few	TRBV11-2	CASSLGPSNYGYTF	TGTGCCAGCAGCTTAGGGCCGAGTAACTATGGCTACACCTTC
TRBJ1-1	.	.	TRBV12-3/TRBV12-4	CASSPTDYHTEAFF	TGTGCCAGCAGTCCCACAGACTATCACACTGAAGCTTTCTTT
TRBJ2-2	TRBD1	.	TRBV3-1	CASSLRGGSGELFF	TGTGCCAGCAGCCTCCGAGGGGGCTCCGGGGAGCTGTTTTTT
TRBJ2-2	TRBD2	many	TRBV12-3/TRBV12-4	CASSFKGRGTGELFF	TGTGCCAGCAGTTTTAAAGGGAGGGGCACCGGGGAGCTGTTTTTT
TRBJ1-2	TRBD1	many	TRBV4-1	CASSPRDRGSYGYTF	TGCGCCAGCAGCCCCCGGGACAGGGGGTCCTATGGCTACACCTTC
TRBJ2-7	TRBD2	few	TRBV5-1	CASSFSLAGGSSYEQYF	TGCGCCAGCAGCTTTTCTCTAGCGGGGGGAAGCTCCTACGAGCAGTACTTC
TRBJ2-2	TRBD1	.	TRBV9	CASSVAGPLDRSGELFF	TGTGCCAGCAGCGTAGCTGGGCCACTGGACAGGTCCGGGGAGCTGTTTTTT
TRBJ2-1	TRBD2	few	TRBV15	CATSRTGGSYNEQFF	TGTGCCACCAGCAGGACGGGAGGATCCTACAATGAGCAGTTCTTC
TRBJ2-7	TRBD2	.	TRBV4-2	CASSLQGEGEQYF	TGTGCCAGCAGCTTACAAGGGGAGGGGGAGCAGTACTTC
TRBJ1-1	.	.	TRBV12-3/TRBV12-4	CASRLGLREAFF	TGTGCCAGCAGGCTCGGATTACGGGAAGCTTTCTTT
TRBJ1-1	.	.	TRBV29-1	CSVAGLANTEAFF	TGCAGCGTTGCGGGGCTGGCGAACACTGAAGCTTTCTTT
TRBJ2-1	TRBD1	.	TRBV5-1	CASSLGDRQGEQFF	TGCGCCAGCAGCTTGGGGGACAGGCAGGGTGAGCAGTTCTTC
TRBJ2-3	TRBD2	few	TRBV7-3	CASSLGLAGFTDTQYF	TGTGCCAGCAGCTTAGGGCTAGCGGGGTTCACAGATACGCAGTATTTT
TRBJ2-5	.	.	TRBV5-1	CASSGRRGEETQYF	TGCGCCAGCAGCGGACGACGGGGTGAAGAGACCCAGTACTTC
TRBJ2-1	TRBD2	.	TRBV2	CASTSLRTSGYNEQFF	TGTGCCAGCACCTCCCTCCGGACTAGCGGCTACAATGAGCAGTTCTTC
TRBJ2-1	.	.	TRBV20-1	CRNNEQFF	TGCAGAAACAATGAGCAGTTCTTC
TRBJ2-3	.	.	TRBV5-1	CASSRTTADTQYF	TGCGCCAGTTCTAGGACTACAGCAGATACGCAGTATTTT
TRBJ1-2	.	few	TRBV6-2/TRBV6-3	CASSYRSDPYGYTF	TGTGCCAGCAGTTATAGATCGGACCCCTATGGCTACACCTTC
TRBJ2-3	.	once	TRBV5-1	CASSLQGGEDTQYF	TGCGCCAGCAGCTTACAGGGAGGGGAAGATACGCAGTATTTT
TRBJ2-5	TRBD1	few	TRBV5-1	CASSFGTASQETQYF	TGCGCCAGCAGCTTTGGGACAGCCTCCCAAGAGACCCAGTACTTC
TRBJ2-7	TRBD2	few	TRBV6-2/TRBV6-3	CASRALADYSYEQYF	TGTGCCAGCAGGGCACTAGCGGACTATTCCTACGAGCAGTACTTC
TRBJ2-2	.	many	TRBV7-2	CASSLYGGSNTGELFF	TGTGCCAGCAGCCTCTACGGAGGGTCGAACACCGGGGAGCTGTTTTTT
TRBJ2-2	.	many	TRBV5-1	CASSLGANTGELFF	TGCGCCAGCAGCTTGGGAGCTAACACCGGGGAGCTGTTTTTT
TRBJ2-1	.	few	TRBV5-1	CASSSLDSSGEQFF	TGCGCCAGCAGCTCCCTGGACTCGTCCGGTGAGCAGTTCTTC
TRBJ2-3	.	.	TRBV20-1	CSADSGGLNTQYF	TGCAGTGCTGACAGTGGGGGGCTAAATACGCAGTATTTT
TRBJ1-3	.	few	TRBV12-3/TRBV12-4	CASTRNTIYF	TGTGCCAGCACTAGGAACACCATATATTTT
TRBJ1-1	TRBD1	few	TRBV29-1	CSVKTGQNTEAFF	TGCAGCGTGAAGACAGGGCAGAACACTGAAGCTTTCTTT
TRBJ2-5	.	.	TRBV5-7	CAISSGHSGIQETQYF	TGTGCCATCAGCTCCGGACACTCGGGTATCCAAGAGACCCAGTACTTC
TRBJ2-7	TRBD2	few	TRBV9	CASSVEAGASYEQYF	TGTGCCAGCAGCGTCGAAGCGGGGGCCTCCTACGAGCAGTACTTC
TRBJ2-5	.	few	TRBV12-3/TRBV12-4	CASSPGTGPSSETQYF	TGTGCCAGCAGCCCTGGGACGGGACCATCAAGCGAGACCCAGTACTTC
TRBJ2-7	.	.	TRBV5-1	CASSLGGTLRAYEQYF	TGCGCCAGCAGCTTGGGAGGCACATTAAGGGCCTACGAGCAGTACTTC
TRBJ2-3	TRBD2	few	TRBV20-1	CSARFKGPSGYTDTQYF	TGCAGTGCTCGATTTAAGGGGCCTAGCGGGTACACAGATACGCAGTATTTT